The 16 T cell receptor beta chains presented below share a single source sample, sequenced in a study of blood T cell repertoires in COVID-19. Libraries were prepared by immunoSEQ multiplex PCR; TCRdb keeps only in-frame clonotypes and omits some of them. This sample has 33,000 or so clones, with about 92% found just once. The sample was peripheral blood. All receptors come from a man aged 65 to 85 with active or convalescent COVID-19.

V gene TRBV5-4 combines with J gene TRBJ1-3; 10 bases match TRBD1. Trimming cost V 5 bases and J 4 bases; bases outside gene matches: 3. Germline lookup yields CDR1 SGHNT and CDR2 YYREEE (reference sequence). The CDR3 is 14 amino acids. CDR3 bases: TGTGCCAGCAGACCGGGACAGGGGGGAAACACCATATATTTT. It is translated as CASRPGQGGNTIYF. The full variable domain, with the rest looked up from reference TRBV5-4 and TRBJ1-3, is ETGVTQSPTHLIKTRGQQVTLRCSSQSGHNTVSWYQQALGQGPQFIFQYYREEENGRGNFPPRFSGLQFPNYSSELNVNALELDDSALYLCASRPGQGGNTIYFGEGSWLTVV.

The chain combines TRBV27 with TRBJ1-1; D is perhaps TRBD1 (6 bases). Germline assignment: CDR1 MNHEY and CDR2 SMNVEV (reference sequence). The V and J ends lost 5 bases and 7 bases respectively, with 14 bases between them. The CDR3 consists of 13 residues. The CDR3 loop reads CASSLTTGNEAFF. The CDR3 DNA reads TGTGCCAGCAGTCTAACTACAGGGAATGAAGCTTTCTTT.

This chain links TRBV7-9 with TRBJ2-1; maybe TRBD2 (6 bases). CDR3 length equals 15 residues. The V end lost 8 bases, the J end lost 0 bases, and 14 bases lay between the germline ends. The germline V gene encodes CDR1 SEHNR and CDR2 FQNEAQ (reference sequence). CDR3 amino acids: CASSWRDRSYNEQFF. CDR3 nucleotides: TGTGCCAGCTCCTGGCGGGACCGCTCCTACAATGAGCAGTTCTTC.

The CDR3 bases are TGTGCCAGCAGTCCCTTAAAAGGACAGTTAAATCAGCCCCAGCATTTT. It encodes CASSPLKGQLNQPQHF. The chain joins TRBV27 to TRBJ1-5, with D possibly TRBD1 on 6 matching bases. The CDR3 has 16 residues. The V and J ends lost 5 bases and 4 bases respectively, with 18 bases between them. Looked up from germline, CDR1 is MNHEY and CDR2 is SMNVEV (reference sequence).

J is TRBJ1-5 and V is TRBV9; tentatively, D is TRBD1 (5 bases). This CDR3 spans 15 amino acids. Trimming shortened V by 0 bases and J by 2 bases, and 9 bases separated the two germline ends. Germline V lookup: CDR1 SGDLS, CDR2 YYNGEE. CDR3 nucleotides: TGTGCCAGCAGCGTAGGCGGGACGGGCAATCAGCCCCAGCATTTT. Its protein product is CASSVGGTGNQPQHF. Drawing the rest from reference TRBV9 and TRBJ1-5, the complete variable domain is DSGVTQTPKHLITATGQRVTLRCSPRSGDLSVYWYQQSLDQGLQFLIQYYNGEERAKGNILERFSAQQFPDLHSELNLSSLELGDSALYFCASSVGGTGNQPQHFGDGTRLSIL.

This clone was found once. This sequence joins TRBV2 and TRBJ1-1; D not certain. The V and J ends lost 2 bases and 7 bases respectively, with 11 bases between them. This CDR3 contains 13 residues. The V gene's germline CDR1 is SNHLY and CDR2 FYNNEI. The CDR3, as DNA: TGTGCCAGCAGTGAAACTGAACTGATTGAAGCTTTCTTT. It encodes CASSETELIEAFF. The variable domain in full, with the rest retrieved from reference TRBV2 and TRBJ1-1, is EPEVTQTPSHQVTQMGQEVILRCVPISNHLYFYWYRQILGQKVEFLVSFYNNEISEKSEIFDDQFSVERPDGSNFTLKIRSTKLEDSAMYFCASSETELIEAFFGQGTRLTVV.

The CDR3 sequence: CASSERGGLDEQYF. As DNA, the CDR3 is TGTGCCAGCAGTGAACGGGGGGGCCTCGACGAGCAGTACTTC. V gene TRBV6-1 combines with J gene TRBJ2-7; 8 bases match TRBD2. With 2 bases clipped from V and 5 bases from J, the junction kept 5 bases outside the gene matches. CDR1 and CDR2 (germline): MNHNS, SASEGT. The CDR3 consists of 14 residues.

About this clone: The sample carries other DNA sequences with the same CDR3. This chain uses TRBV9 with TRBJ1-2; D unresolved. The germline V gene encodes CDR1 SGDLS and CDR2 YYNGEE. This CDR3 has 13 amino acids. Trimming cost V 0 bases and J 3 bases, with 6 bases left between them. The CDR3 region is CASSVGGDYGYTF. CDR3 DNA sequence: TGTGCCAGCAGCGTAGGGGGAGACTATGGCTACACCTTC.

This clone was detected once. This CDR3 reads CASSPQGGNTEAFF. In DNA form, the CDR3 reads TGCGCCAGCAGCCCCCAGGGGGGAAACACTGAAGCTTTCTTT. The chain uses TRBV5-1 and TRBJ1-1, with 7 positions matching TRBD1. The V segment lost 4 bases and the J segment 2 bases; nucleotides outside the gene matches: 5. The CDR3 runs to 14 residues. Germline CDR1 and CDR2: SGHRS and YFSETQ.

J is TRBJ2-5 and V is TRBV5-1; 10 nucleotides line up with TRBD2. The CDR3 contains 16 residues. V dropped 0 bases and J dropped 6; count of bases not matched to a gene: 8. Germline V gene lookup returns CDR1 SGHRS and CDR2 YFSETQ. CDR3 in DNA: TGCGCCAGCAGCTTGGCTAGCGGGAGATTGGGAAAGACCCAGTACTTC. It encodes CASSLASGRLGKTQYF. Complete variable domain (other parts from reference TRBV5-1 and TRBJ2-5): KAGVTQTPRYLIKTRGQQVTLSCSPISGHRSVSWYQQTPGQGLQFLFEYFSETQRNKGNFPGRFSGRQFSNSRSEMNVSTLELGDSALYLCASSLASGRLGKTQYFGPGTRLLVL.

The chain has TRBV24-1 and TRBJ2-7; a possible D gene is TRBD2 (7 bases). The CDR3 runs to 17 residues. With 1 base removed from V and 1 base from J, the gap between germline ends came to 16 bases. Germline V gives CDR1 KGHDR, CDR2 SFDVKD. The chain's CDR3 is CATSDLSGRQGSYEQYF. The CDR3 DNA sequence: TGTGCCACCAGTGATTTATCCGGGAGGCAGGGGTCCTACGAGCAGTACTTC.

CDR3 bases: TGTGCCAGTAGGGGCCTGGGAGGAAACATTCAGTACTTC. Its protein is CASRGLGGNIQYF. This chain links TRBV19 with TRBJ2-4, with D possibly TRBD2 on 6 matching bases. CDR1 is LNHDA, CDR2 SQIVND, per germline (reference sequence). Between the trimmed V and J ends, which lost 6 bases and 6 bases, there was a span of 12 bases. The CDR3 loop spans 13 amino acids.

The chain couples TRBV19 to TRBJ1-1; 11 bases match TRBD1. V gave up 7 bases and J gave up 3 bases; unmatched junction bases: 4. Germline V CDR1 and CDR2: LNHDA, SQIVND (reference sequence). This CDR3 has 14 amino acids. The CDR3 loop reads CASNRGQGDTEAFF. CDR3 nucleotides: TGTGCCAGTAATAGGGGACAGGGGGACACTGAAGCTTTCTTT.

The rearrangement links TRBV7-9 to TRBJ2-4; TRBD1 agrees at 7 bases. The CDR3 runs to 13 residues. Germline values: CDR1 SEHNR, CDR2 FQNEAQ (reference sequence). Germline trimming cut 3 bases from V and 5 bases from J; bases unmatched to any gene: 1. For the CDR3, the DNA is TGTGCCAGCAGCTTTGGGACAGAAAACATTCAGTACTTC. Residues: CASSFGTENIQYF.

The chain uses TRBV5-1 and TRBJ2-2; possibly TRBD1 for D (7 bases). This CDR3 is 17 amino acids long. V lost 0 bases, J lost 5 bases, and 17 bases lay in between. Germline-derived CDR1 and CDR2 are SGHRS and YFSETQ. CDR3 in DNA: TGCGCCAGCAGCTTGGCCATAAACAGGGGAGGAACCGGGGAGCTGTTTTTT. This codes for CASSLAINRGGTGELFF.

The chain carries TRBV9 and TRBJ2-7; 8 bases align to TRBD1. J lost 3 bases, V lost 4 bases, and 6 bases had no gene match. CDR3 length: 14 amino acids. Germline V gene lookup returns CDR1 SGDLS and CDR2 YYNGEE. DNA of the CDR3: TGTGCCAGCAGCCCCCGACAGGGGAACTACGAGCAGTACTTC. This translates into CASSPRQGNYEQYF.